Shown below are 32 T cell receptor beta chains from a single sample sequenced in a study of blood T cell repertoires in COVID-19. TCRdb's table, derived via immunoSEQ multiplex PCR, lists solely in-frame clones and lacks some. The data show around 41,000 clones, approximately 80% seen once. What was sequenced was peripheral blood. These receptors all come from a woman older than 75 with acute or convalescent COVID-19.

This chain uses TRBV7-2 with TRBJ1-2; the match to TRBD1 covers 8 bases. CDR1 and CDR2 from the germline V gene are SGHTA and FQGNSA. V lost 5 bases and J lost 8; bases outside the gene matches: 7. The CDR3 contains 13 residues. The CDR3: CASSQGQGRGYTF. CDR3 DNA sequence: TGTGCCAGCAGCCAAGGACAGGGAAGGGGCTACACCTTC.

The V and J genes are TRBV6-1 and TRBJ1-6; D unclear. V dropped 3 bases and J dropped 8 bases, with 5 bases sitting between them. The germline gives CDR1 MNHNS, CDR2 SASEGT. The length of the CDR3 is 12 residues. CDR3 sequence reads: CASSDADSPLHF. CDR3 in DNA: TGTGCCAGCAGTGATGCAGATTCACCCCTCCACTTT.

The rearrangement uses TRBV6-5 and TRBJ1-2, with TRBD1 identical over 8 bases. With V trimmed by 6 bases and J by 5 bases, 5 bases remained unmatched. Per the germline V gene, CDR1 is MNHEY and CDR2 is SVGAGI. CDR3 length equals 13 residues. Here the CDR3 reads CASSLRGPYGYTF. The CDR3 DNA sequence: TGTGCCAGCAGCCTCAGGGGGCCATATGGCTACACCTTC.

The rearrangement uses TRBV7-2 and TRBJ2-5; 9 positions match TRBD1. CDR1 and CDR2 from the germline V gene are SGHTA and FQGNSA. CDR3 size: 14 residues. V was clipped by 3 bases and J by 5 bases; unmatched bases: 4. CDR3 bases: TGTGCCAGCAGCTTGGACAGGGGTTGGGAGACCCAGTACTTC. It yields the protein CASSLDRGWETQYF.

The rearrangement uses TRBV7-6 and TRBJ1-6; no reliable D call. Germline lookup yields CDR1 SGHVS and CDR2 FNYEAQ. Trimming cost V 1 base and J 11 bases, with 12 bases left between them. The CDR3 runs 14 residues. CDR3 loop: CASSLGSQQPPLHF. CDR3 coding DNA: TGTGCCAGCAGCTTAGGTTCCCAACAGCCACCCCTCCACTTT.

The chain links TRBV27 to TRBJ1-5; 8 nucleotides match TRBD1. V was clipped by 4 bases and J by 4 bases; unmatched bases: 9. This CDR3 spans 16 amino acids. Germline values: CDR1 MNHEY, CDR2 SMNVEV (reference sequence). CDR3 DNA sequence: TGTGCCAGCAGTTCCCTTGGACAGGGAGTAAATCAGCCCCAGCATTTT. Translating gives CASSSLGQGVNQPQHF.

This clone was picked up a small number of times. The J gene is TRBJ1-5, the V gene TRBV7-7; D call uncertain. Trimming stripped 4 bases from V and 1 base from J, with 14 bases between. Germline V CDR1 and CDR2: SSHAT, FNYEAQ (reference sequence). This CDR3 spans 16 amino acids. CDR3 bases: TGTGCCAGCAGCTCTCTAATATCCGGGAGCAATCAGCCCCAGCATTTT. It codes for CASSSLISGSNQPQHF.

The chain employs TRBV7-2 and TRBJ2-5, with 7 positions matching TRBD2. This CDR3 comprises 14 residues. V lost 4 bases and J lost 5; bases outside the gene matches: 7. Germline V gene sequence: CDR1 SGHTA, CDR2 FQGNSA. In DNA form, the CDR3 reads TGTGCCAGCAGCTCCCAGGGAGGGATGGAGACCCAGTACTTC. Translating it yields CASSSQGGMETQYF.

This chain uses TRBV7-3 with TRBJ2-3; 12 bases agree with TRBD1. CDR3 length equals 16 residues. V gave up 2 bases and J gave up 6 bases; unmatched junction bases: 6. The V gene's germline CDR1 is SGHTA and CDR2 FQGTGA. CDR3 loop: CASSLQGQGAWDTQYF. The DNA for the CDR3 is TGTGCCAGCAGCTTACAGGGACAGGGGGCTTGGGATACGCAGTATTTT. The whole variable domain, remainder taken from reference TRBV7-3 and TRBJ2-3, is GAGVSQTPSNKVTEKGKYVELRCDPISGHTALYWYRQSLGQGPEFLIYFQGTGAADDSGLPNDRFFAVRPEGSVSTLKIQRTERGDSAVYLCASSLQGQGAWDTQYFGPGTRLTVL.

This clone was seen a few times. The chain uses TRBV7-9 and TRBJ2-5; no definite D call. This CDR3 has 13 amino acids. Germline-derived CDR1 and CDR2 are SEHNR and FQNEAQ (reference sequence). Trimming took 1 base from V and 5 from J, leaving 8 bases between them. The CDR3 is CASSLEVAETQYF. The CDR3 bases are TGTGCCAGCAGCTTAGAAGTTGCGGAGACCCAGTACTTC.

The V gene is TRBV15, the J gene TRBJ2-7; unclear D gene. The ends were cut back, 0 bases at V and 0 bases at J, with 15 bases in the middle. The CDR3 is 17 residues long. Germline assignment: CDR1 LNHNV and CDR2 YYDKDF (reference sequence). CDR3 sequence: CATSRDLSLRISYEQYF. The CDR3, as DNA: TGTGCCACCAGCAGAGATCTAAGTCTCCGCATCTCCTACGAGCAGTACTTC.

The rearrangement joins TRBV3-1 (or the pseudogene TRBV3-2) to TRBJ2-2; tentative D call: TRBD2 (5 bases). CDR3 length: 15 residues. Germline V gene lookup returns CDR1 LGHDT and CDR2 YNNKEL (reference sequence). Trimming cost V 3 bases and J 6 bases, with 14 bases left between them. CDR3 nucleotides: TGTGCCAGCAGCCATAGAGGGCCCGGAGCCGGGGAGCTGTTTTTT. Translation gives CASSHRGPGAGELFF.

This clone has only a few counts. The chain is built from TRBV30 and TRBJ1-1; D call uncertain. The CDR3 has 13 amino acids. V was cut by 3 bases and J by 1 base, with 9 bases left in between. Germline V lookup: CDR1 GTSNPN, CDR2 SVGIG (reference sequence). The CDR3 is CAWRQVGNTEAFF. Written as DNA, the CDR3 is TGTGCCTGGAGGCAGGTGGGGAACACTGAAGCTTTCTTT.

The chain employs TRBV7-7 and TRBJ1-2; TRBD1 agrees at 9 bases. Germline CDR1 reads SSHAT; CDR2 reads FNYEAQ (reference sequence). This CDR3 has 15 amino acids. The CDR3 spells CAISNITGGGYGYTF. CDR3 sequence (DNA): TGTGCTATCTCGAATATTACAGGGGGCGGCTATGGCTACACCTTC.

The V gene is TRBV30, the J gene TRBJ1-3, with no clear D. Germline CDR1 reads GTSNPN; CDR2 reads SVGIG (reference sequence). CDR3 length equals 11 residues. V was trimmed by 0 bases and J by 11 bases, leaving 8 bases between them. CDR3 nucleotide sequence: TGTGCCTGGAGTGTTGGCATCGCCATATATTTT. Amino acid sequence: CAWSVGIAIYF.

J is TRBJ2-1 and V is TRBV18; 11 positions match TRBD2. Germline V lookup: CDR1 KGHSH, CDR2 LQKENI. The CDR3 length is 16 residues. V trimming: 3 bases; J trimming: 3 bases; junction bases outside the gene matches: 4. DNA for the CDR3: TGTGCCAGCTCACCCGATAGCGGGGGGGTCTACAATGAGCAGTTCTTC. Its protein is CASSPDSGGVYNEQFF.

The chain joins TRBV30 to TRBJ1-1, with D uncertain. This CDR3 has 11 amino acids. V was trimmed by 2 bases and J by 11 bases, leaving 12 bases between them. CDR1 and CDR2 (germline): GTSNPN, SVGIG (reference sequence). DNA for the CDR3: TGTGCCTGGAGTCAGAGGGTAGGGGCTTTCTTT. It yields the protein CAWSQRVGAFF.

The chain links TRBV14 to TRBJ1-1; D uncertain. CDR3 length: 16 amino acids. Trimming shortened V by 3 bases and J by 0 bases, and 14 bases separated the two germline ends. CDR1 and CDR2 from the germline V gene are SGHDN and FVKESK. Written as DNA, the CDR3 is TGTGCCAGCAGCCACGCTTGGAGTGGCATGAACACTGAAGCTTTCTTT. Its translation is CASSHAWSGMNTEAFF. Combining the CDR3 with reference TRBV14 and TRBJ1-1 gives the whole variable domain EAGVTQFPSHSVIEKGQTVTLRCDPISGHDNLYWYRRVMGKEIKFLLHFVKESKQDESGMPNNRFLAERTGGTYSTLKVQPAELEDSGVYFCASSHAWSGMNTEAFFGQGTRLTVV.

V gene TRBV19 combines with J gene TRBJ1-2; a weak D match, TRBD1 (6 bases). The CDR3 is made up of 15 amino acids. V lost 9 bases to trimming and J lost 0 bases, with 17 bases between them. CDR1 LNHDA and CDR2 SQIVND come from the germline V gene (reference sequence). In nucleotides, the CDR3 is TGTGCCAGCGCCGGACAGCCAACCTCTAACTATGGCTACACCTTC. This gives the protein CASAGQPTSNYGYTF.

V gene TRBV11-2 combines with J gene TRBJ2-7; 7 bases are shared with TRBD2. J gave up 3 bases and V 11 bases, and 7 bases lay outside the gene matches. The CDR3 sequence is 12 residues long. Per the germline V gene, CDR1 is SGHAT and CDR2 is FQNNGV. CDR3 in amino acids: CAGGRGGYEQYF. The CDR3 DNA reads as TGTGCCGGAGGGAGGGGTGGCTACGAGCAGTACTTC.

This chain links TRBV30 with TRBJ2-7, with TRBD1 as a possible D gene (6 bases). Trimming pared 5 bases from V and 2 bases from J, leaving 7 bases between. Per the germline V gene, CDR1 is GTSNPN and CDR2 is SVGIG (reference sequence). CDR3 length: 11 amino acids. CDR3 region: CAWGQTYEQYF. CDR3 in DNA: TGTGCCTGGGGACAGACCTACGAGCAGTACTTC.

This clone occurred a few times. This rearrangement joins TRBV5-1 to TRBJ1-3; a weak D match, TRBD1 (6 bases). Germline V gene sequence: CDR1 SGHRS, CDR2 YFSETQ. The CDR3 consists of 14 residues. V was pared by 4 bases and J by 0 bases, with 8 bases between. CDR3 sequence: CASSQGSSGNTIYF. DNA of the CDR3: TGCGCCAGCAGCCAGGGGTCCTCTGGAAACACCATATATTTT.

This clone was detected only once. This chain uses TRBV6-6 with TRBJ1-6; D is undetermined. Germline CDR1 MNHNY, CDR2 SVGAGI (reference sequence). The CDR3 runs 13 residues. The V end lost 0 bases, the J end lost 8 bases, and 5 bases lay between the germline ends. In DNA form, the CDR3 reads TGTGCCAGCAGTTACTCGACTGATTCACCCCTCCACTTT. Its protein product is CASSYSTDSPLHF.

The chain has TRBV7-8 and TRBJ2-1; a possible D gene is TRBD2 (5 bases). Germline V lookup: CDR1 SGHVS, CDR2 FQNEAQ. V was pared by 3 bases and J by 7 bases, with 13 bases between. The CDR3 is made up of 14 amino acids. CDR3 residues: CASSFGVERNEQFF. In DNA form, the CDR3 reads TGTGCCAGCAGCTTCGGGGTGGAGAGGAATGAGCAGTTCTTC.

This clone was seen a few times. V usage is TRBV6-6 and J usage is TRBJ1-1; D gene unclear. In germline, CDR1 is MNHNY, CDR2 SVGAGI (reference sequence). There are 15 residues in the CDR3. V dropped 0 bases and J dropped 0 bases, with 8 bases sitting between them. CDR3 residues: CASSYSGRMNTEAFF. In nucleotides, the CDR3 is TGTGCCAGCAGTTACTCGGGCCGGATGAACACTGAAGCTTTCTTT.

This chain joins TRBV6-5 and TRBJ1-4; D unresolved. The CDR3 has 14 amino acids. The V end was cut by 6 bases, the J end by 8 bases, with 16 bases between. Germline loops: CDR1 MNHEY, CDR2 SVGAGI. The CDR3 DNA is TGTGCCAGCAGGGTAGGGTGGGGAGTAGAAAAACTGTTTTTT. It specifies CASRVGWGVEKLFF.

The V call is TRBV5-4, the J call TRBJ2-2; 15 bases are shared with TRBD2. The J segment lost 6 bases and the V segment lost 4 bases, leaving 4 bases of the junction unmatched. Germline CDR1 is SGHNT and CDR2 is YYREEE (reference sequence). The CDR3 is made up of 16 amino acids. In nucleotides, the CDR3 is TGTGCCAGCAGCGGGGGACTAGCGGGGGGACCCGGGGAGCTGTTTTTT. Protein sequence: CASSGGLAGGPGELFF.

This clone is a singleton in its sample. V and J are TRBV13 and TRBJ2-1; tentative D call: TRBD2 (6 bases). The V and J ends lost 3 bases and 9 bases respectively, with 6 bases between them. The length of the CDR3 is 11 residues. The germline CDR1 and CDR2 sequences are PRHDT and FYEKMQ (reference sequence). CDR3 loop: CASSFGGEQFF. The CDR3 DNA sequence: TGTGCCAGCAGCTTCGGGGGTGAGCAGTTCTTC.

V is TRBV3-1 (or the pseudogene TRBV3-2) and J is TRBJ1-3; D is unresolved. The V gene lost 5 bases and the J gene lost 5 bases, with 22 bases spanning the gap. The CDR3 runs to 17 residues. The germline CDR1 and CDR2 sequences are LGHDT and YNNKEL (reference sequence). CDR3 in amino acids: CASSASGPIHARNTIYF. CDR3 DNA sequence: TGTGCCAGCAGCGCTAGCGGTCCCATTCACGCACGAAACACCATATATTTT.

The V and J genes are TRBV21-1 and TRBJ2-5; the table's D call of TRBD1 was not tested on the DNA. TRBV21-1 is a listed pseudogene. CDR3 length equals 14 residues. CDR3 DNA: TGTGCCAGCAGCAAATTGAAGGGGGCGGAGACCCAGTACTTC. The encoded protein is CASSKLKGAETQYF.

The genes are TRBV15 and TRBJ1-1; D possibly corresponds to TRBD1 (6 bases). Trimming removed 1 base from V and 0 bases from J, with 12 bases in between. Germline lookup yields CDR1 LNHNV and CDR2 YYDKDF (reference sequence). The CDR3 sequence is 16 residues long. CDR3 nucleotide sequence: TGTGCCACCAGCAGAGTCGGAGCAGGGGTGAACACTGAAGCTTTCTTT. Amino acids: CATSRVGAGVNTEAFF.

The sample holds many counts of this clone. The chain uses TRBV7-9 and TRBJ2-5; the match to TRBD2 covers 9 bases. The ends lost 1 base at V and 1 base at J; junction bases unmatched: 1. The CDR3 loop spans 15 amino acids. Germline lookup yields CDR1 SEHNR and CDR2 FQNEAQ (reference sequence). Written as DNA, the CDR3 is TGTGCCAGCAGCTTAGGACTAGCGGCCCAAGAGACCCAGTACTTC. Residues: CASSLGLAAQETQYF.